The clone carrying this T cell receptor beta chain was picked up a small number of times. As yet, its antigen is unknown. The data stem from a study of CD8 T cells in ankylosing spondylitis. Study-wide points: Typical of ankylosing spondylitis blood, it appeared, was a TCR beta motif of under 10 highly homologous variants.

The CDR3 contains 16 residues. Germline V CDR1 and CDR2: SEHNR, FQNEAQ (reference sequence). With 1 base removed from V and 0 bases from J, the gap between germline ends came to 10 bases. TCRdb reprocessed the 5' RACE reads via MiXCR and lists one record per CDR3 protein. The sample lists about 700,000 distinct CDR3 sequences; 19% were seen once. Sequencing was done on a sample of blood, either unsorted or a sorted T cell fraction (not recorded which). This chain joins TRBV7-9 and TRBJ2-1; possibly TRBD2 for D (6 bases). The TCR originated in a male donor with ankylosing spondylitis. CDR3 protein: CASSLGTLASYNEQFF. Written as DNA, the CDR3 is TGTGCCAGCAGCTTAGGAACACTAGCCTCCTACAATGAGCAGTTCTTC.